The text below deals with one T cell receptor (beta chain). This entry is derived from a study of blood T cell repertoires in COVID-19. Study-level background: The United States, Italy and Spain provided the acute and convalescent COVID-19 samples. Sources were T cells, B-cell-depleted T cells, or PBMCs; the material itself was cDNA or gDNA.

Germline CDR1 SNHLY, CDR2 FYNNEI. The CDR3 has 11 amino acids. Trimming cost V 4 bases and J 3 bases, with 3 bases left between them. The table came from immunoSEQ multiplex PCR; TCRdb's copy has only in-frame clones and leaves some out. This sample has about 240,000 clones, with around 85% found just once. The sequencing sample was made of peripheral blood. The clonotype originates from a woman in her sixties or seventies with active or convalescent COVID-19. This sequence joins TRBV2 and TRBJ1-1; unclear D gene. As DNA, the CDR3 is TGTGCCAGCAGTGCGTACACTGAAGCTTTCTTT. Its translation is CASSAYTEAFF.